Shown below are 30 T cell receptor beta chains from a single sample sequenced in a study of neoadjuvant anti-PD-1 for oral cavity cancer (TCRdb year 2021). The intended sense of this specimen's time point label: before neoadjuvant nivolumab. Libraries were prepared through the immunoSEQ multiplex PCR assay. Sourced from immuneACCESS, this table was stored by TCRdb with only in-frame sequences that have V and J called. A share of the clones is absent; for the studies checked, an unresolved V gene accounts for under half, and the remainder has no known explanation. Present in this sample are fewer than 20,000 clones, 65% of which were seen just once. Over 2% of the sample comes from the top ten. Here the sequenced sample was PBMCs, taken before nivolumab (anti-PD-1) treatment. These receptors came from a person aged 35-79 years with oral cavity squamous cell carcinoma.

The rearrangement links TRBV5-1 to TRBJ2-2; D possibly corresponds to TRBD2 (6 bases). Germline lookup yields CDR1 SGHRS and CDR2 YFSETQ. The germline V and J ends were trimmed by 1 base and 4 bases, with 8 bases remaining between them. The CDR3 length is 14 residues. CDR3 residues: CASSLQEGTGELFF. Here the CDR3 DNA reads TGCGCCAGCAGCTTGCAGGAGGGCACCGGGGAGCTGTTTTTT.

The chain couples TRBV7-8 to TRBJ2-1; 10 positions match TRBD2. CDR1 SGHVS and CDR2 FQNEAQ come from the germline V gene. The CDR3 sequence is 15 residues long. Trimming took 6 bases from V and 8 from J; bases not matched to a gene: 10. CDR3 region: CASRQGSSGSDEQFF. The DNA of the CDR3 is TGTGCCAGCAGGCAAGGGTCTAGCGGGAGCGATGAGCAGTTCTTC.

This sequence joins TRBV19 and TRBJ1-5; TRBD1 matches 8 bases. V lost 8 bases to trimming and J lost 5 bases; unmatched junction nucleotides: 11. CDR1 LNHDA and CDR2 SQIVND come from the germline V gene (reference sequence). This CDR3 region has 15 residues. The CDR3 region is CASGNRGTLYQPQHF. CDR3 nucleotides: TGTGCCAGTGGCAACAGGGGGACCCTTTATCAGCCCCAGCATTTT.

This clone was detected a few times. The genes are TRBV11-2 and TRBJ2-7; D unclear. This CDR3 region has 14 residues. V lost 4 bases and J lost 0, with 10 bases in between. Germline V CDR1 and CDR2: SGHAT, FQNNGV. The CDR3 bases are TGTGCCAGCAGCTCCCTACGGGCCTCCTACGAGCAGTACTTC. It yields the protein CASSSLRASYEQYF.

The V and J genes are TRBV5-5 and TRBJ1-5; a possible D gene is TRBD1 (6 bases). V shed 4 bases and J shed 0 bases, with 14 bases lying between them. CDR1 is SGHKS, CDR2 YYEKEE, per germline (reference sequence). The CDR3 contains 16 residues. CDR3 sequence reads: CASSVGGGTSNQPQHF. The CDR3 DNA sequence: TGTGCCAGCAGCGTTGGAGGGGGTACTAGCAATCAGCCCCAGCATTTT.

V and J are TRBV2 and TRBJ2-3; TRBD1 might be the D (5 bases). Trimming took off 4 bases at V and 5 bases at J, with 16 bases between the two ends. This CDR3 region has 15 residues. CDR1 is SNHLY and CDR2 is FYNNEI in the germline V gene. CDR3 coding DNA: TGTGCCAGCAGTGCCTTTGGGGCCTTCCAAGATACGCAGTATTTT. Amino acid sequence: CASSAFGAFQDTQYF.

This clone has only a few counts. The gene calls are TRBV4-1 and TRBJ2-1; the D is unclear. There are 16 residues in the CDR3. Looked up from germline, CDR1 is MGHRA and CDR2 is YSYEKL. V lost 0 bases and J 0 bases, leaving 9 bases between the germline ends. CDR3 nucleotides: TGCGCCAGCAGCCAAGATTCGCGGAGCTCCTACAATGAGCAGTTCTTC. Translated, it gives CASSQDSRSSYNEQFF.

This clone was found a few times. The rearrangement joins TRBV5-1 to TRBJ1-1; D not resolved. V shed 2 bases and J shed 3 bases, with 5 bases lying between them. CDR3 size: 12 residues. From germline, CDR1 is SGHRS and CDR2 YFSETQ. The CDR3, as DNA: TGCGCCAGCAGCTTAGACGACACTGAAGCTTTCTTT. Its protein is CASSLDDTEAFF.

The CDR3 sequence: CASSLVPGYNTGELFF. Written as DNA, the CDR3 is TGTGCCAGCAGCTTAGTCCCAGGGTATAACACCGGGGAGCTGTTTTTT. This sequence joins TRBV11-3 and TRBJ2-2, with D possibly being TRBD1 (5 bases). This CDR3 region has 16 residues. V lost 1 base and J 2 bases, leaving 11 bases between the germline ends. Germline V gives CDR1 SGHNT, CDR2 YENEEA.

The chain has TRBV5-6 and TRBJ1-5; 9 bases line up with TRBD1. The CDR3 extends over 14 amino acids. The germline V gene encodes CDR1 SGHDT and CDR2 YYEEEE. V dropped 4 bases and J dropped 6; count of bases not matched to a gene: 5. The CDR3 DNA follows: TGTGCCAGCAGCCGACAGGGGGACAGTCAGCCCCAGCATTTT. Translation gives CASSRQGDSQPQHF. The complete variable domain, with remaining parts taken from reference TRBV5-6 and TRBJ1-5, reads DAGVTQSPTHLIKTRGQQVTLRCSPKSGHDTVSWYQQALGQGPQFIFQYYEEEERQRGNFPDRFSGHQFPNYSSELNVNALLLGDSALYLCASSRQGDSQPQHFGDGTRLSIL.

This clone was seen more than once but under ten times. This chain links TRBV27 with TRBJ1-2; perhaps TRBD1 as D (6 bases). The germline gives CDR1 MNHEY, CDR2 SMNVEV (reference sequence). Trimming removed 8 bases at V and 8 bases at J, with 15 bases between. This CDR3 comprises 12 residues. The CDR3 bases are TGTGCCAGCCGCCAGGGGACGGGAGGCTACACCTTC. Protein: CASRQGTGGYTF.

The chain couples TRBV13 to TRBJ2-7; 8 bases align to TRBD2. CDR3 length: 14 amino acids. Germline CDR1 is PRHDT and CDR2 is FYEKMQ (reference sequence). The V and J ends lost 2 bases and 7 bases, in that order; junction bases with no gene match: 7. CDR3 sequence reads: CASSLPGGPREQYF. The CDR3 region has the DNA TGTGCCAGCAGCTTACCGGGAGGGCCGCGGGAGCAGTACTTC.

The chain has TRBV27 and TRBJ2-7, with 7 positions matching TRBD2. This CDR3 spans 16 amino acids. Germline values: CDR1 MNHEY, CDR2 SMNVEV (reference sequence). The trim removed 2 bases at V and 3 bases at J, leaving 10 bases unmatched. CDR3 protein: CASSLGRTRILYEQYF. The CDR3 DNA sequence: TGTGCCAGCAGTTTAGGACGGACTAGAATCCTCTACGAGCAGTACTTC.

The rearrangement uses TRBV2 and TRBJ1-2; D is unclear. Trimming removed 4 bases from V and 2 bases from J, with 14 bases in between. The CDR3 spans 15 residues. The germline V gene has CDR1 SNHLY and CDR2 FYNNEI. CDR3 sequence: CASSADLGFNYGYTF. DNA of the CDR3: TGTGCCAGCAGTGCAGATTTAGGGTTCAACTATGGCTACACCTTC.

This chain uses TRBV9 with TRBJ1-2; TRBD1 might be the D (6 bases). This CDR3 is 13 amino acids long. V was shortened by 4 bases and J by 1 base, with 8 bases between the two germline ends. In germline, CDR1 is SGDLS, CDR2 YYNGEE. The CDR3 reads CASSPDSNYGYTF. The DNA for the CDR3 is TGTGCCAGCAGCCCGGACAGTAACTATGGCTACACCTTC. Together with reference TRBV9 and TRBJ1-2, the CDR3 gives the full variable domain: DSGVTQTPKHLITATGQRVTLRCSPRSGDLSVYWYQQSLDQGLQFLIQYYNGEERAKGNILERFSAQQFPDLHSELNLSSLELGDSALYFCASSPDSNYGYTFGSGTRLTVV.

The chain recombines TRBV7-6 with TRBJ1-1, with TRBD1 matching over 10 bases. CDR1 is SGHVS, CDR2 FNYEAQ, per germline. Trimming took 5 bases from V and 5 from J; bases not matched to a gene: 8. The CDR3 consists of 15 residues. The DNA for the CDR3 is TGTGCCAGCAGCCGTAGGACAGGGGGAGGAACTGAAGCTTTCTTT. It translates to CASSRRTGGGTEAFF.

The J gene is TRBJ2-7, the V gene TRBV7-2, with D uncertain. The CDR3 is 14 amino acids. V was trimmed by 2 bases and J by 3 bases, leaving 11 bases between them. Germline CDR1 SGHTA, CDR2 FQGNSA. The CDR3 loop is CASSLQRSIYEQYF. As DNA, the CDR3 is TGTGCCAGCAGCTTACAAAGGAGTATCTACGAGCAGTACTTC.

This clone was observed a few times. The chain employs TRBV27 and TRBJ1-1; the D gene is possibly TRBD1 (6 bases). CDR1 and CDR2 from the germline V gene are MNHEY and SMNVEV (reference sequence). CDR3 length equals 13 residues. With 8 bases removed from V and 7 bases from J, the gap between germline ends came to 17 bases. The chain's CDR3 is CASDSGAGGEAFF. The CDR3 nucleotides are TGTGCCAGCGACTCAGGGGCTGGAGGTGAAGCTTTCTTT.

This clone was observed a handful of times. The chain combines TRBV7-9 with TRBJ1-2; 7 bases agree with TRBD1. V lost 0 bases to trimming and J lost 6 bases; unmatched junction nucleotides: 7. The germline V gene has CDR1 SEHNR and CDR2 FQNEAQ (reference sequence). This CDR3 is built from 15 residues. The CDR3, as DNA: TGTGCCAGCAGCTTAGCTGGGGGACAGTCTGATGGCTACACCTTC. Its translation: CASSLAGGQSDGYTF.

The rearrangement uses TRBV10-3 and TRBJ1-1; TRBD1 might be the D (5 bases). Trimming took off 5 bases at V and 0 bases at J, with 10 bases between the two ends. The length of the CDR3 is 14 residues. CDR1 is ENHRY, CDR2 SYGVKD, per germline. The CDR3 loop reads CAISRGSMNTEAFF. The DNA of the CDR3 is TGTGCCATCAGTCGGGGCTCCATGAACACTGAAGCTTTCTTT.

The table lists this clone with a count of one. CDR3 nucleotide sequence: TGCAGTGCTCTCCAGAACGAGCAGTACTTC. It translates to CSALQNEQYF. The chain links TRBV20-1 to TRBJ2-7; no definite D call. This CDR3 is built from 10 residues. Germline assignment: CDR1 DFQATT and CDR2 SNEGSKA (reference sequence). Trimming took 5 bases from V and 5 from J, leaving 7 bases between them.

J is TRBJ2-7 and V is TRBV19; 9 bases are shared with TRBD2. V shed 4 bases, J shed 3 bases, and the junction held 4 bases outside the gene matches. From germline, CDR1 is LNHDA and CDR2 SQIVND (reference sequence). There are 14 residues in the CDR3. In DNA, the CDR3 is TGTGCCAGTAGTAGCGGGAGGGCCAACTACGAGCAGTACTTC. Its protein is CASSSGRANYEQYF.

This chain uses TRBV7-8 with TRBJ2-7, with 7 bases fitting TRBD2. The trim removed 3 bases at V and 2 bases at J, leaving 10 bases unmatched. Germline-derived CDR1 and CDR2 are SGHVS and FQNEAQ. The CDR3 length is 16 residues. The CDR3 loop reads CASSFGGAGRTYEQYF. The CDR3 DNA reads as TGTGCCAGCAGCTTCGGAGGAGCGGGGCGAACCTACGAGCAGTACTTC.

This clone has only a few counts. The V gene is TRBV9, the J gene TRBJ2-1; D unclear. This CDR3 comprises 15 residues. The germline V and J ends were trimmed by 4 bases and 0 bases, with 11 bases remaining between them. Germline CDR1 reads SGDLS; CDR2 reads YYNGEE. CDR3 protein: CASSPTVGSYNEQFF. The CDR3 DNA reads TGTGCCAGCAGCCCTACGGTGGGCTCCTACAATGAGCAGTTCTTC. The whole variable domain, remainder taken from reference TRBV9 and TRBJ2-1, is DSGVTQTPKHLITATGQRVTLRCSPRSGDLSVYWYQQSLDQGLQFLIQYYNGEERAKGNILERFSAQQFPDLHSELNLSSLELGDSALYFCASSPTVGSYNEQFFGPGTRLTVL.

This clone occurred a few times. This chain joins TRBV6-5 and TRBJ2-2; D remains unclear. The CDR3 is 13 residues long. The germline CDR1 and CDR2 sequences are MNHEY and SVGAGI. Trimming cost V 4 bases and J 4 bases, with 7 bases left between them. This CDR3 is CASSSWVTGELFF. The CDR3 coding sequence is TGTGCCAGCAGTTCATGGGTCACCGGGGAGCTGTTTTTT.

The CDR3 DNA reads TGCGCCAGCAGCTCTGAAGGCGGCCTCTACGAGCAGTACTTC. Its protein product is CASSSEGGLYEQYF. The chain combines TRBV5-1 with TRBJ2-7; D remains unclear. The V and J ends lost 3 bases and 3 bases respectively, with 13 bases between them. This CDR3 contains 14 residues. From germline, CDR1 is SGHRS and CDR2 YFSETQ.

The gene calls are TRBV5-6 and TRBJ1-2, with D maybe TRBD1 (6 bases). Germline-derived CDR1 and CDR2 are SGHDT and YYEEEE. CDR3 length equals 13 residues. Trimming removed 7 bases from V and 5 bases from J, with 15 bases in between. CDR3 DNA sequence: TGTGCCAGCGGTGTGGACAGTCAGTATGGCTACACCTTC. The encoded protein is CASGVDSQYGYTF.

The chain recombines TRBV6-5 with TRBJ1-2; possibly TRBD1 for D (6 bases). V shed 5 bases and J shed 6 bases, with 16 bases lying between them. Looked up from germline, CDR1 is MNHEY and CDR2 is SVGAGI. The CDR3 sequence is 14 residues long. In nucleotides, the CDR3 is TGTGCCAGCAGTCCTCCTGGGACAAGTCATGGCTACACCTTC. This codes for CASSPPGTSHGYTF.

The chain combines TRBV11-3 with TRBJ1-1; maybe TRBD1 (6 bases). Germline values: CDR1 SGHNT, CDR2 YENEEA. The V end was cut by 4 bases, the J end by 4 bases, with 19 bases between. This CDR3 has 16 amino acids. The CDR3 here is CASSSGDNPGATEAFF. Written as DNA, the CDR3 is TGTGCCAGCAGCTCAGGGGACAATCCGGGGGCCACTGAAGCTTTCTTT. Full variable domain (missing parts from reference TRBV11-3 and TRBJ1-1): EAGVVQSPRYKIIEKKQPVAFWCNPISGHNTLYWYLQNLGQGPELLIRYENEEAVDDSQLPKDRFSAERLKGVDSTLKIQPAELGDSAVYLCASSSGDNPGATEAFFGQGTRLTVV.

The V call is TRBV10-1, the J call TRBJ2-3, with a weak D call TRBD2 (5 bases). The CDR3 covers 17 residues. Germline V gene sequence: CDR1 WNHNN, CDR2 SYGVQD (reference sequence). The V gene lost 5 bases and the J gene lost 7 bases, with 25 bases spanning the gap. The CDR3 region is CASSTSNLGRGRNTQYF. The CDR3 DNA follows: TGCGCCAGCAGTACAAGCAATTTGGGGAGAGGAAGAAATACGCAGTATTTT.